Listed here are 19 T cell receptor beta chains from one sample, sequenced in a study of blood T cell repertoires in COVID-19. Here immunoSEQ multiplex PCR was the method, and the copy in TCRdb shows in-frame clones only, minus some. The table lists about 360,000 clones, 85% to 90% of them singletons. The sequenced sample consisted of peripheral blood. The receptors stem from a human donor in a cohort sampled during active COVID-19.

This chain links TRBV6-5 with TRBJ2-1, with TRBD1 matching over 8 bases. This CDR3 has 15 residues. Germline CDR1 and CDR2: MNHEY and SVGAGI. V was pared by 6 bases and J by 1 base, with 5 bases of the junction left unmatched. The CDR3 here is CASRGQALSYNEQFF. The CDR3 bases are TGTGCCAGCAGGGGACAGGCCTTATCCTACAATGAGCAGTTCTTC.

This clone was recorded once. The chain employs TRBV11-3 and TRBJ2-1; D might be TRBD2 (6 bases). The CDR3 covers 16 residues. With 1 base removed from V and 0 bases from J, the gap between germline ends came to 10 bases. Germline V gene sequence: CDR1 SGHNT, CDR2 YENEEA. The CDR3 region has the DNA TGTGCCAGCAGCTTAGGGACTACTAGCTCCTACAATGAGCAGTTCTTC. Residues: CASSLGTTSSYNEQFF.

V usage is TRBV9 and J usage is TRBJ2-2; D may be TRBD1 (5 bases). This CDR3 contains 14 residues. Germline CDR1 is SGDLS and CDR2 is YYNGEE. Trimming took off 2 bases at V and 2 bases at J, with 7 bases between the two ends. The CDR3 region is CASSVRVNTGELFF. Here the CDR3 DNA reads TGTGCCAGCAGCGTCAGGGTTAACACCGGGGAGCTGTTTTTT.

The V and J genes are TRBV6-5 and TRBJ2-1; D may be TRBD1 (5 bases). This CDR3 region has 12 residues. V shed 7 bases and J shed 3 bases, with 7 bases lying between them. Germline CDR1 is MNHEY and CDR2 is SVGAGI. The CDR3 nucleotides read TGTGCCAGCACCACAGGCTACAATGAGCAGTTCTTC. This gives the protein CASTTGYNEQFF.

This clone came up a few times. DNA of the CDR3: TGTGCCATCCAGACAGGGGGTCGAGAGACTGAAGCTTTCTTT. It is translated as CAIQTGGRETEAFF. V is TRBV10-3 and J is TRBJ1-1; 9 nucleotides line up with TRBD1. After removal of 8 bases from V and 5 bases from J, the junction contained 9 bases not matched to a gene. The CDR3 length is 14 residues. The germline V gene encodes CDR1 ENHRY and CDR2 SYGVKD.

The chain has TRBV18 and TRBJ2-1, with D perhaps matching TRBD2 (6 bases). This CDR3 region has 15 residues. Trimming cost V 1 base and J 0 bases, with 7 bases left between them. Germline V gene lookup returns CDR1 KGHSH and CDR2 LQKENI. This CDR3 is CASSPRGASYNEQFF. In DNA, the CDR3 is TGTGCCAGCTCACCACGCGGGGCCTCCTACAATGAGCAGTTCTTC. The full variable domain, rest sourced from reference TRBV18 and TRBJ2-1, is NAGVMQNPRHLVRRRGQEARLRCSPMKGHSHVYWYRQLPEEGLKFMVYLQKENIIDESGMPKERFSAEFPKEGPSILRIQQVVRGDSAAYFCASSPRGASYNEQFFGPGTRLTVL.

This chain connects TRBV19 to TRBJ2-3, with 8 bases fitting TRBD2. CDR3 size: 14 residues. J gave up 0 bases and V 7 bases, and 3 bases lay outside the gene matches. Per the germline V gene, CDR1 is LNHDA and CDR2 is SQIVND (reference sequence). This CDR3 reads CASKVAGSTDTQYF. The CDR3 DNA reads TGTGCCAGTAAGGTAGCGGGAAGCACAGATACGCAGTATTTT.

This chain uses TRBV9 with TRBJ2-2; 11 nucleotides agree with TRBD1. Losses at the gene ends were 4 bases for V and 2 bases for J; bases not matched to a gene: 4. The length of the CDR3 is 16 residues. Germline V lookup: CDR1 SGDLS, CDR2 YYNGEE. The CDR3 loop is CASSLGQGDNTGELFF. The DNA for the CDR3 is TGTGCCAGCAGCTTGGGACAGGGGGATAACACCGGGGAGCTGTTTTTT.

V is TRBV5-1 and J is TRBJ2-2; the match to TRBD2 covers 11 bases. With V trimmed by 4 bases and J by 5 bases, 4 bases remained unmatched. This CDR3 is 15 amino acids long. Germline V gives CDR1 SGHRS, CDR2 YFSETQ. Written as DNA, the CDR3 is TGCGCCAGCAGCACGACTAGCGGGATGACCGGGGAGCTGTTTTTT. Translation gives CASSTTSGMTGELFF.

The chain combines TRBV20-1 with TRBJ2-7; D gene ambiguous. CDR3 length: 11 amino acids. Trimming shortened V by 4 bases and J by 7 bases, and 11 bases separated the two germline ends. CDR1 is DFQATT and CDR2 is SNEGSKA in the germline V gene (reference sequence). CDR3 amino acids: CSATTENEQYF. The CDR3 DNA sequence: TGCAGTGCTACCACTGAGAATGAGCAGTACTTC.

J is TRBJ1-2 and V is TRBV5-4; D remains ambiguous. Per the germline V gene, CDR1 is SGHNT and CDR2 is YYREEE (reference sequence). Deletions cut 4 bases from V and 2 bases from J, with 6 bases between. The CDR3 spans 12 residues. The CDR3 coding sequence is TGTGCCAGCAGCATTATCAACTATGGCTACACCTTC. As protein: CASSIINYGYTF.

This chain links TRBV9 with TRBJ2-3, with D hard to call. The CDR3 contains 13 residues. Germline values: CDR1 SGDLS, CDR2 YYNGEE. V was clipped by 5 bases and J by 3 bases, with 10 bases between them. The CDR3 DNA is TGTGCCAGCAGGCGCTTAGAGACAGATACGCAGTATTTT. Translated, it gives CASRRLETDTQYF.

This sequence joins TRBV29-1 and TRBJ2-3; D ambiguous. This CDR3 spans 13 amino acids. Looked up from germline, CDR1 is SQVTM and CDR2 is ANQGSEA. With 6 bases removed from V and 1 base from J, the gap between germline ends came to 11 bases. The CDR3 spells CSVESFGTDTQYF. The CDR3 nucleotides read TGCAGCGTCGAATCGTTTGGCACAGATACGCAGTATTTT.

This rearrangement joins TRBV7-9 to TRBJ1-2, with 8 nucleotides matching TRBD1. Looked up from germline, CDR1 is SEHNR and CDR2 is FQNEAQ (reference sequence). CDR3 length: 19 amino acids. V lost 5 bases and J lost 5; bases outside the gene matches: 22. The CDR3 DNA follows: TGTGCCAGCAGCATAATGGACAGGGACATCGTGAGGGGCTTGTATGGCTACACCTTC. Translation gives CASSIMDRDIVRGLYGYTF.

The chain uses TRBV3-1 (or the pseudogene TRBV3-2) and TRBJ2-1; 7 bases map to TRBD2. CDR1 is LGHDT, CDR2 YNNKEL, per germline (reference sequence). J was trimmed by 5 bases and V by 0 bases; bases with no gene match: 19. The CDR3 is 20 amino acids. CDR3 amino acids: CASSQDSGRGRLAVNNEQFF. For the CDR3, the DNA is TGTGCCAGCAGCCAAGATTCTGGGCGGGGCCGTCTAGCGGTTAACAATGAGCAGTTCTTC.

The V call is TRBV16, the J call TRBJ1-4, with D unresolved. This CDR3 contains 14 residues. Trimming removed 4 bases at V and 7 bases at J, with 13 bases between. Germline values: CDR1 KGHSY, CDR2 FQNENV. This CDR3 reads CASSLLPPGEKLFF. The CDR3 nucleotides are TGTGCCAGCAGCCTTCTTCCCCCGGGTGAAAAACTGTTTTTT.

The chain couples TRBV10-3 to TRBJ1-1; D unresolved. Germline assignment: CDR1 ENHRY and CDR2 SYGVKD. Trimming pared 6 bases from V and 5 bases from J, leaving 19 bases between. The CDR3 has 15 amino acids. The CDR3 coding sequence is TGTGCCATCAGGACAAAGGCCGAGACGGGAACTGAAGCTTTCTTT. Translating gives CAIRTKAETGTEAFF.

This chain connects TRBV13 to TRBJ1-1, with TRBD1 identical over 7 bases. Germline-derived CDR1 and CDR2 are PRHDT and FYEKMQ (reference sequence). The CDR3 is 14 amino acids. Trimming took 3 bases from V and 1 from J; bases not matched to a gene: 2. Here the CDR3 DNA reads TGTGCCAGCAGCTTCGGACAGGAGAACACTGAAGCTTTCTTT. It codes for CASSFGQENTEAFF. Looking up the rest from reference TRBV13 and TRBJ1-1 gives the full variable domain: AAGVIQSPRHLIKEKRETATLKCYPIPRHDTVYWYQQGPGQDPQFLISFYEKMQSDKGSIPDRFSAQQFSDYHSELNMSSLELGDSALYFCASSFGQENTEAFFGQGTRLTVV.

The J gene is TRBJ2-1, the V gene TRBV3-1 (or the pseudogene TRBV3-2); TRBD2 is a possible D gene (5 bases). Trimming removed 4 bases from V and 0 bases from J, with 10 bases in between. This CDR3 region has 15 residues. Germline CDR1 reads LGHDT; CDR2 reads YNNKEL (reference sequence). The CDR3 loop is CASSPRGSSYNEQFF. The CDR3 DNA is TGTGCCAGCAGCCCTAGAGGGAGCTCCTACAATGAGCAGTTCTTC.